These 8 T cell receptor beta chains originate from one sample sequenced in a study of blood T cells in healthy people across ages. Combining a sample-barcoded 5' primer with a J-beta primer mix, a second PCR ran for roughly 6 to 12 cycles. TCRdb independently ran MiXCR on the 5' RACE reads; one entry per CDR3 protein. Here the sample spans over 700,000 distinct CDR3 sequences, roughly 50% being singletons. Sequences were obtained from blood. The receptors come from a man older than 75 in good health.

The V and J genes are TRBV7-9 and TRBJ2-1; a possible D gene is TRBD1 (6 bases). The germline V gene has CDR1 SEHNR and CDR2 FQNEAQ (reference sequence). There are 16 residues in the CDR3. V lost 3 bases to trimming and J lost 0 bases, with 12 bases between them. CDR3: CASSLDQGSSYNEQFF. The CDR3 DNA is TGTGCCAGCAGCTTGGATCAGGGGAGCTCCTACAATGAGCAGTTCTTC. Variable domain in full (rest from reference TRBV7-9 and TRBJ2-1): DTGVSQNPRHKITKRGQNVTFRCDPISEHNRLYWYRQTLGQGPEFLTYFQNEAQLEKSRLLSDRFSAERPKGSFSTLEIQRTEQGDSAMYLCASSLDQGSSYNEQFFGPGTRLTVL.

The chain joins TRBV18 to TRBJ2-1, with 8 bases identical to TRBD1. Germline trimming cut 3 bases from V and 7 bases from J; bases unmatched to any gene: 8. There are 15 residues in the CDR3. Germline assignment: CDR1 KGHSH and CDR2 LQKENI. The CDR3 protein is CASSPDLGQENEQFF. The CDR3 DNA sequence: TGTGCCAGCTCACCCGACCTGGGACAGGAGAATGAGCAGTTCTTC.

This clonotype was seen only a few times. V is TRBV12-3 or TRBV12-4 and J is TRBJ2-3, with D possibly matching TRBD2 (5 bases). There are 15 residues in the CDR3. With 5 bases removed from V and 14 bases from J, the gap between germline ends came to 26 bases. The CDR3 coding sequence is TGTGCCAGCAGTCCTTCATGGGGAGAGCACAGATACGCGTATTTT. It translates to CASSPSWGEHRYAYF.

The table lists this clonotype with a few counts. This chain connects TRBV12-3 or TRBV12-4 to TRBJ1-5; no clear D gene. V shed 2 bases and J shed 6 bases, with 5 bases lying between them. The CDR3 totals 12 residues. Written as DNA, the CDR3 is TGTGCCAGCAGTTTATTAAGTCAGCCCCAGCATTTT. It specifies CASSLLSQPQHF.

This clonotype was counted once. CDR3 loop: CASSLSRGRAQYF. CDR3 in DNA: TGCGCCAGCAGCCTCTCGAGGGGGAGGGCCCAGTACTTC. This sequence joins TRBV4-1 and TRBJ2-7, with D maybe TRBD2 (7 bases). This CDR3 contains 13 residues. The V gene lost 4 bases and the J gene lost 10 bases, with 17 bases spanning the gap. Germline V CDR1 and CDR2: MGHRA, YSYEKL.

This chain uses TRBV21-1 with TRBJ2-7. TRBV21-1 is a pseudogene. The CDR3 totals 10 residues. CDR3 in DNA: TGTGCCAGCAGCAAAGCGCTTGGGTACTTC. It translates to CASSKALGYF.

The genes are TRBV20-1 and TRBJ1-1; the D gene is possibly TRBD1 (5 bases). V was clipped by 1 base and J by 4 bases, with 10 bases between them. Germline loops: CDR1 DFQATT, CDR2 SNEGSKA (reference sequence). The CDR3 length is 13 residues. The CDR3 region has the DNA TGCAGTGCTAGAGTTGCGGGGGGCACTGAAGCTTTCTTT. Its protein product is CSARVAGGTEAFF.

The table lists this clonotype with a few counts. The genes are TRBV10-2 and TRBJ2-7, with a tentative D call TRBD2 (6 bases). The ends were cut back, 6 bases at V and 3 bases at J, with 15 bases in the middle. The CDR3 consists of 14 residues. Germline loops: CDR1 WSHSY, CDR2 SAAADI. The CDR3 DNA is TGCGCCAGCAGGGCCGGGACTGTCCTCTACGAGCAGTACTTC. This sequence encodes CASRAGTVLYEQYF.